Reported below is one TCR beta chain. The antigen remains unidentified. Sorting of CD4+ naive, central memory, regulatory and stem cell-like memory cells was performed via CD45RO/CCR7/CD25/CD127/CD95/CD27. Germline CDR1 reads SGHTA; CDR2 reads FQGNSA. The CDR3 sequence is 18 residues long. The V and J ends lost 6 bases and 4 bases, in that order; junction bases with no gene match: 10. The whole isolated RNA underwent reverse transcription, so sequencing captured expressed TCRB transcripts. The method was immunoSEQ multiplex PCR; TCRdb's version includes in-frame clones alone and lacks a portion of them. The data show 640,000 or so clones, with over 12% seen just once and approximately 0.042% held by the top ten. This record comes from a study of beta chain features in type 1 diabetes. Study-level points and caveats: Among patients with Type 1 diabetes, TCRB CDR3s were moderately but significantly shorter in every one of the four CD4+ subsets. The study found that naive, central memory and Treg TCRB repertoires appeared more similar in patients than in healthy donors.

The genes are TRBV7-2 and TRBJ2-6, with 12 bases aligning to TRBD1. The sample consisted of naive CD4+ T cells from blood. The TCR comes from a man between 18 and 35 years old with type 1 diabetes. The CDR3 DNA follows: TGTGCCAGCAGATCCCCGGGACAGGGGGCGCAAGGGGCCAACGTCCTGACTTTC. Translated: CASRSPGQGAQGANVLTF.